These T cell receptor beta chains were read from a single sample in a study of shared clonotypes between healthy human individuals. Sequencing was performed with immunoSEQ multiplex PCR; in TCRdb, only in-frame clones are kept and a portion is missing. The sample includes roughly 1,500,000 clones, about 98.5% of them seen just once. Material: naive CD4+ T cells sorted from blood. These receptors were obtained from a man between 25 and 39 years old in good health. Each CDR3 is given with its conserved first and last residue. Fields, in order: clone size, V gene, J gene, D gene, CDR3 protein, CDR3 DNA. A D gene is named only where the DNA matches it firmly. Only part of the rows carry a size: once, few, many, or a class if the clone is expanded.

clone_size: NA
v_call: TRBV14
j_call: TRBJ1-3
d_call: TRBD1
cdr3_aa: CASSRGQVGNTIYF
cdr3_nt: TGTGCCAGCAGCCGGGGACAGGTCGGAAACACCATATATTTT

clone_size: NA
v_call: TRBV9
j_call: TRBJ2-5
d_call: NA
cdr3_aa: CASSVTETQYF
cdr3_nt: TGTGCCAGCAGCGTCACGGAGACCCAGTACTTC

clone_size: NA
v_call: TRBV6-1
j_call: TRBJ2-7
d_call: NA
cdr3_aa: CASSESSVGAQVYEQYF
cdr3_nt: TGTGCCAGCAGTGAATCCTCTGTGGGGGCGCAAGTCTACGAGCAGTACTTC

clone_size: NA
v_call: TRBV10-3
j_call: TRBJ2-7
d_call: TRBD2
cdr3_aa: CAISAIAGGTYEQYF
cdr3_nt: TGTGCCATCAGTGCTATAGCGGGAGGAACCTACGAGCAGTACTTC

clone_size: NA
v_call: TRBV6-1
j_call: TRBJ2-3
d_call: TRBD1
cdr3_aa: CASFGTGITDTQYF
cdr3_nt: TGTGCCAGCTTCGGGACAGGGATCACAGATACGCAGTATTTT

clone_size: NA
v_call: TRBV6-1
j_call: TRBJ1-5
d_call: TRBD1
cdr3_aa: CASSVGTGDVPQHF
cdr3_nt: TGTGCCAGCAGCGTGGGGACAGGGGATGTGCCCCAGCATTTT

clone_size: NA
v_call: TRBV5-3
j_call: TRBJ2-7
d_call: NA
cdr3_aa: CARSLAGLYEQYF
cdr3_nt: TGTGCCAGAAGCTTGGCCGGGTTGTACGAGCAGTACTTC

clone_size: NA
v_call: TRBV5-1
j_call: TRBJ2-7
d_call: TRBD2
cdr3_aa: CASSLSLAGYEQYF
cdr3_nt: TGCGCCAGCAGCTTGAGTCTAGCGGGATACGAGCAGTACTTC

clone_size: NA
v_call: TRBV9
j_call: TRBJ2-7
d_call: TRBD2
cdr3_aa: CASSEGLAGAYEQYF
cdr3_nt: TGTGCCAGCAGCGAGGGACTAGCGGGAGCCTACGAGCAGTACTTC

clone_size: NA
v_call: TRBV7-8
j_call: TRBJ2-1
d_call: NA
cdr3_aa: CASSFLEGLPPNEQFF
cdr3_nt: TGTGCCAGCAGCTTCCTGGAGGGGCTCCCCCCAAATGAGCAGTTCTTC

clone_size: NA
v_call: TRBV7-9
j_call: TRBJ2-7
d_call: TRBD2
cdr3_aa: CASSRLLAPTSYEQYF
cdr3_nt: TGTGCCAGCAGCCGATTACTAGCGCCGACCTCCTACGAGCAGTACTTC

clone_size: NA
v_call: TRBV10-3
j_call: TRBJ2-7
d_call: NA
cdr3_aa: CAISDPGQTYEQYF
cdr3_nt: TGTGCCATCAGTGACCCGGGACAAACCTACGAGCAGTACTTC

clone_size: once
v_call: TRBV5-4
j_call: TRBJ2-6
d_call: NA
cdr3_aa: CASSLDDGSSGANVLTF
cdr3_nt: TGTGCCAGCAGCTTAGATGACGGAAGCTCTGGGGCCAACGTCCTGACTTTC

clone_size: NA
v_call: TRBV6-6
j_call: TRBJ1-2
d_call: TRBD1
cdr3_aa: CASSYGQGIGYTF
cdr3_nt: TGTGCCAGCAGCTACGGACAGGGGATCGGCTACACCTTC

clone_size: NA
v_call: TRBV25-1
j_call: TRBJ1-2
d_call: TRBD1
cdr3_aa: CASSMTGPDLYGYTF
cdr3_nt: TGTGCCAGCTCTATGACAGGGCCCGACCTCTATGGCTACACCTTC

clone_size: NA
v_call: TRBV28
j_call: TRBJ1-5
d_call: NA
cdr3_aa: CASSPGGAGRPQHF
cdr3_nt: TGTGCCAGCAGTCCCGGGGGGGCGGGTAGGCCCCAGCATTTT

clone_size: NA
v_call: TRBV14
j_call: TRBJ2-1
d_call: TRBD2
cdr3_aa: CASSQGVLAGAYNEQFF
cdr3_nt: TGTGCCAGCAGCCAAGGTGTTCTGGCGGGAGCCTACAATGAGCAGTTCTTC

clone_size: NA
v_call: TRBV10-3
j_call: TRBJ1-3
d_call: TRBD1
cdr3_aa: CAISDDKFTGAGNTIYF
cdr3_nt: TGTGCCATCAGTGACGACAAATTTACAGGGGCGGGAAACACCATATATTTT

clone_size: NA
v_call: TRBV19
j_call: TRBJ2-5
d_call: TRBD2
cdr3_aa: CASSASGRTETQYF
cdr3_nt: TGTGCCAGTAGTGCTAGCGGGAGGACAGAGACCCAGTACTTC

clone_size: once
v_call: TRBV28
j_call: TRBJ1-3
d_call: NA
cdr3_aa: CASVKQGSGNTIYF
cdr3_nt: TGTGCCAGCGTAAAACAGGGATCCGGAAACACCATATATTTT

clone_size: NA
v_call: TRBV28
j_call: TRBJ2-3
d_call: TRBD2
cdr3_aa: CASSLYSGLAGSVDTQYF
cdr3_nt: TGTGCCAGCAGTTTATACAGTGGACTAGCGGGATCAGTGGATACGCAGTATTTT

clone_size: NA
v_call: TRBV7-9
j_call: TRBJ1-4
d_call: NA
cdr3_aa: CASSVQGLATNEKLFF
cdr3_nt: TGTGCCAGCAGCGTTCAGGGGCTCGCAACTAATGAAAAACTGTTTTTT

clone_size: NA
v_call: TRBV7-2
j_call: TRBJ1-1
d_call: TRBD1
cdr3_aa: CASSSGTGSAFF
cdr3_nt: TGTGCCAGCAGCTCCGGGACAGGGAGCGCTTTCTTT

clone_size: NA
v_call: TRBV18
j_call: TRBJ1-5
d_call: NA
cdr3_aa: CASSPGNQPQHF
cdr3_nt: TGTGCCAGCTCACCAGGAAATCAGCCCCAGCATTTT

clone_size: NA
v_call: TRBV15
j_call: TRBJ2-7
d_call: NA
cdr3_aa: CATSRDLKGTYSYEQYF
cdr3_nt: TGTGCCACCAGCAGAGACCTTAAAGGGACATACTCCTACGAGCAGTACTTC

clone_size: NA
v_call: TRBV2
j_call: TRBJ1-2
d_call: NA
cdr3_aa: CASSPSFKDYGYTF
cdr3_nt: TGTGCCAGCAGTCCCAGTTTCAAGGACTATGGCTACACCTTC

clone_size: NA
v_call: TRBV18
j_call: TRBJ2-5
d_call: NA
cdr3_aa: CASSPSNSRRQETQYF
cdr3_nt: TGTGCCAGCTCACCAAGTAACAGTAGGCGCCAAGAGACCCAGTACTTC

clone_size: NA
v_call: TRBV13
j_call: TRBJ2-3
d_call: TRBD1
cdr3_aa: CASSGDRGHLDTQYF
cdr3_nt: TGTGCCAGCAGCGGTGACAGGGGCCATCTAGATACGCAGTATTTT

clone_size: NA
v_call: TRBV2
j_call: TRBJ1-4
d_call: NA
cdr3_aa: CASSAVSRVENEKLFF
cdr3_nt: TGTGCCAGCAGTGCCGTAAGTCGGGTTGAAAATGAAAAACTGTTTTTT

clone_size: NA
v_call: TRBV7-8
j_call: TRBJ2-3
d_call: TRBD2
cdr3_aa: CASSLVRGRAGTDTQYF
cdr3_nt: TGTGCCAGCAGCTTAGTCCGGGGGAGGGCAGGCACAGATACGCAGTATTTT

clone_size: NA
v_call: TRBV7-2
j_call: TRBJ2-2
d_call: NA
cdr3_aa: CASSLVGGGELFF
cdr3_nt: TGTGCCAGCAGCTTAGTCGGCGGCGGGGAGCTGTTTTTT

clone_size: NA
v_call: TRBV2
j_call: TRBJ2-3
d_call: NA
cdr3_aa: CASSRDQSYTDTQYF
cdr3_nt: TGTGCCAGCAGCCGGGACCAGAGTTACACAGATACGCAGTATTTT

clone_size: NA
v_call: TRBV29-1
j_call: TRBJ2-2
d_call: NA
cdr3_aa: CSVGLAVGTGELFF
cdr3_nt: TGCAGCGTTGGTCTAGCTGTCGGCACCGGGGAGCTGTTTTTT

clone_size: NA
v_call: TRBV2
j_call: TRBJ2-7
d_call: TRBD1
cdr3_aa: CASSDQGATYEQYF
cdr3_nt: TGTGCCAGCAGTGATCAGGGGGCAACCTACGAGCAGTACTTC

clone_size: NA
v_call: TRBV5-1
j_call: TRBJ1-4
d_call: NA
cdr3_aa: CASSSEGRPGEKLFF
cdr3_nt: TGCGCCAGCAGCTCCGAGGGGAGGCCCGGTGAAAAACTGTTTTTT

clone_size: NA
v_call: TRBV25-1
j_call: TRBJ1-3
d_call: NA
cdr3_aa: CASRRASGNTIYF
cdr3_nt: TGTGCCAGCAGGCGGGCGTCTGGAAACACCATATATTTT

clone_size: NA
v_call: TRBV5-1
j_call: TRBJ2-7
d_call: NA
cdr3_aa: CASSLGRQAGEQYF
cdr3_nt: TGCGCCAGCAGCTTGGGGCGTCAAGCGGGCGAGCAGTACTTC

clone_size: NA
v_call: TRBV11-3
j_call: TRBJ2-3
d_call: NA
cdr3_aa: CASSFGSGKTDTQYF
cdr3_nt: TGTGCCAGCAGCTTCGGGTCGGGCAAAACAGATACGCAGTATTTT

clone_size: NA
v_call: TRBV18
j_call: TRBJ2-1
d_call: NA
cdr3_aa: CASSPLGYSNEQFF
cdr3_nt: TGTGCCAGCTCACCACTAGGATACAGCAATGAGCAGTTCTTC

clone_size: NA
v_call: TRBV2
j_call: TRBJ2-7
d_call: NA
cdr3_aa: CASSDQGGSYEQYF
cdr3_nt: TGTGCCAGCAGTGACCAGGGGGGGTCCTACGAGCAGTACTTC

clone_size: NA
v_call: TRBV12-5
j_call: TRBJ2-1
d_call: NA
cdr3_aa: CASGLRVGGRGNEQFF
cdr3_nt: TGTGCTAGTGGTTTGCGGGTTGGAGGGAGGGGGAATGAGCAGTTCTTC

clone_size: NA
v_call: TRBV30
j_call: TRBJ2-1
d_call: TRBD2
cdr3_aa: CAWSWGLAGGGEQFF
cdr3_nt: TGTGCCTGGAGTTGGGGACTAGCGGGAGGGGGTGAGCAGTTCTTC

clone_size: NA
v_call: TRBV6-5
j_call: TRBJ1-5
d_call: TRBD1
cdr3_aa: CASSQGQGADQPQHF
cdr3_nt: TGTGCCAGCAGCCAGGGACAGGGGGCTGATCAGCCCCAGCATTTT

clone_size: NA
v_call: TRBV7-2
j_call: TRBJ2-5
d_call: TRBD2
cdr3_aa: CASPGAGGPQETQYF
cdr3_nt: TGTGCCAGCCCAGGGGCGGGAGGGCCGCAAGAGACCCAGTACTTC

clone_size: NA
v_call: TRBV30
j_call: TRBJ2-7
d_call: TRBD2
cdr3_aa: CAMGSGAYEQYF
cdr3_nt: TGTGCCATGGGTAGCGGGGCCTACGAGCAGTACTTC

clone_size: NA
v_call: TRBV2
j_call: TRBJ2-7
d_call: TRBD2
cdr3_aa: CASRIQSGRAFGNEQYF
cdr3_nt: TGTGCCAGCAGAATCCAAAGCGGGAGGGCCTTCGGGAACGAGCAGTACTTC

clone_size: NA
v_call: TRBV5-1
j_call: TRBJ2-5
d_call: NA
cdr3_aa: CASSLWVQETQYF
cdr3_nt: TGCGCCAGCAGCTTGTGGGTCCAAGAGACCCAGTACTTC

clone_size: NA
v_call: TRBV19
j_call: TRBJ2-7
d_call: TRBD2
cdr3_aa: CASSTLAGGPYEQYF
cdr3_nt: TGTGCCAGTAGTACTCTAGCGGGAGGGCCCTACGAGCAGTACTTC

clone_size: NA
v_call: TRBV27
j_call: TRBJ1-5
d_call: NA
cdr3_aa: CASSLSRNQPQHF
cdr3_nt: TGTGCCAGCAGTTTAAGTAGGAATCAGCCCCAGCATTTT